Below, 29 T cell receptor beta chains from the same sample are listed, as sequenced in a study of T cell responses to AZD1222 COVID-19 vaccine. Sequencing used immunoSEQ multiplex PCR; TCRdb keeps in-frame clones, though not all of them. The table lists roughly 140,000 clones, approximately 90% of them singletons. Sequencing was performed on peripheral blood, taken on day 0 of AZD1222 vaccination. These TCRs come from an adult in good health.

The genes are TRBV7-2 and TRBJ2-5; no clear D gene. The germline gives CDR1 SGHTA, CDR2 FQGNSA. The V gene lost 3 bases and the J gene lost 4 bases, with 15 bases spanning the gap. CDR3 size: 15 residues. The CDR3 DNA follows: TGTGCCAGCAGCTTCTCTCTATCTAAACGAGAGACCCAGTACTTC. Translating gives CASSFSLSKRETQYF.

The chain links TRBV5-4 to TRBJ2-3, with 8 positions matching TRBD2. The germline V gene has CDR1 SGHNT and CDR2 YYREEE (reference sequence). Unmatched junction bases numbered 8, after V lost 4 bases and J lost 4 bases. The CDR3 loop spans 15 amino acids. CDR3 protein: CASSPGGGRSDTQYF. CDR3 DNA sequence: TGTGCCAGCAGCCCGGGCGGGGGGAGATCAGATACGCAGTATTTT.

The rearrangement uses TRBV7-6 and TRBJ2-2, with a tentative D call TRBD1 (6 bases). V shed 0 bases and J shed 0 bases, with 14 bases lying between them. The CDR3 sequence is 18 residues long. Germline V gives CDR1 SGHVS, CDR2 FNYEAQ. The DNA of the CDR3 is TGTGCCAGCAGCTTAGCTTTGGTTGGGGGCGCGAACACCGGGGAGCTGTTTTTT. Protein product: CASSLALVGGANTGELFF.

The chain recombines TRBV27 with TRBJ2-1, with D unclear. Germline V gene data show CDR1 as MNHEY and CDR2 as SMNVEV (reference sequence). The CDR3 is made up of 16 amino acids. Trimming shortened V by 5 bases and J by 0 bases, and 14 bases separated the two germline ends. CDR3 nucleotide sequence: TGTGCCAGCAGTATCAGAAATCTACTCTCCTACAATGAGCAGTTCTTC. This translates into CASSIRNLLSYNEQFF.

V is TRBV9 and J is TRBJ1-1; D is uncertain. Germline V gives CDR1 SGDLS, CDR2 YYNGEE. This CDR3 comprises 13 residues. Trimming removed 1 base at V and 1 base at J, with 5 bases between. This CDR3 is CASSVTRNTEAFF. CDR3 coding DNA: TGTGCCAGCAGCGTAACCCGGAACACTGAAGCTTTCTTT.

The J gene is TRBJ2-3, the V gene TRBV19; D may be TRBD2 (7 bases). V lost 6 bases and J 1 base, leaving 20 bases between the germline ends. The CDR3 is made up of 17 amino acids. CDR1 and CDR2 (germline): LNHDA, SQIVND (reference sequence). The CDR3 coding sequence is TGTGCCAGTAGCCTTCGGGGGGCCGGTTGGGGCACAGATACGCAGTATTTT. Amino acids: CASSLRGAGWGTDTQYF.

The chain joins TRBV9 to TRBJ1-6; weak D call: TRBD1 (5 bases). Germline lookup yields CDR1 SGDLS and CDR2 YYNGEE. The length of the CDR3 is 16 residues. V lost 0 bases and J 12 bases, leaving 19 bases between the germline ends. The CDR3 is CASSVGEGTPIVPLHF. As DNA, the CDR3 is TGTGCCAGCAGCGTAGGAGAGGGGACTCCAATCGTACCCCTCCACTTT.

The V and J genes are TRBV7-3 and TRBJ2-2, with D possibly TRBD1 on 6 matching bases. The CDR3 is 15 amino acids. Germline CDR1 is SGHTA and CDR2 is FQGTGA. With 5 bases removed from V and 6 bases from J, the gap between germline ends came to 16 bases. In nucleotides, the CDR3 is TGTGCCAGCAGCAGAAACCTACAGGGCTCCGGGGAGCTGTTTTTT. Translation: CASSRNLQGSGELFF. The full variable domain, completed using reference TRBV7-3 and TRBJ2-2, is GAGVSQTPSNKVTEKGKYVELRCDPISGHTALYWYRQSLGQGPEFLIYFQGTGAADDSGLPNDRFFAVRPEGSVSTLKIQRTERGDSAVYLCASSRNLQGSGELFFGEGSRLTVL.

The rearrangement joins TRBV5-1 to TRBJ2-1; 8 nucleotides align to TRBD1. CDR3 length equals 14 residues. V lost 2 bases to trimming and J lost 14 bases; unmatched junction nucleotides: 12. Germline V lookup: CDR1 SGHRS, CDR2 YFSETQ. CDR3 nucleotide sequence: TGCGCCAGCAGCTTTTATACCCCGGGACAGGAGAAGTTCTTC. This sequence encodes CASSFYTPGQEKFF.

About this clone: The same CDR3 arises from other DNA sequences in this sample as well. CDR3 protein: CASSFGGQETQYF. DNA for the CDR3: TGCGCCAGCAGCTTCGGCGGACAAGAGACCCAGTACTTC. This chain uses TRBV5-1 with TRBJ2-5, with no clear D. Germline CDR1 and CDR2: SGHRS and YFSETQ. The CDR3 runs 13 residues. Trimming took 2 bases from V and 2 from J, leaving 7 bases between them.

V and J are TRBV14 and TRBJ2-6; the D gene is possibly TRBD2 (5 bases). This CDR3 is built from 17 residues. V was shortened by 4 bases and J by 2 bases, with 15 bases between the two germline ends. Germline V CDR1 and CDR2: SGHDN, FVKESK. CDR3 nucleotide sequence: TGTGCCAGCAGCCCAGGTAGTTGGGGAGCTGGGGCCAACGTCCTGACTTTC. This gives the protein CASSPGSWGAGANVLTF. Combining the CDR3 with reference TRBV14 and TRBJ2-6 gives the whole variable domain EAGVTQFPSHSVIEKGQTVTLRCDPISGHDNLYWYRRVMGKEIKFLLHFVKESKQDESGMPNNRFLAERTGGTYSTLKVQPAELEDSGVYFCASSPGSWGAGANVLTFGAGSRLTVL.

V and J are TRBV19 and TRBJ1-1; unclear D gene. The germline V and J ends were trimmed by 10 bases and 8 bases, with 14 bases remaining between them. The CDR3 covers 11 residues. Germline CDR1 reads LNHDA; CDR2 reads SQIVND (reference sequence). CDR3 protein: CATRAAAEAFF. The CDR3, as DNA: TGTGCCACCCGGGCCGCGGCGGAAGCTTTCTTT. The variable domain in full, with the rest retrieved from reference TRBV19 and TRBJ1-1, is DGGITQSPKYLFRKEGQNVTLSCEQNLNHDAMYWYRQDPGQGLRLIYYSQIVNDFQKGDIAEGYSVSREKKESFPLTVTSAQKNPTAFYLCATRAAAEAFFGQGTRLTVV.

This chain connects TRBV15 to TRBJ1-2; 8 bases fit TRBD1. The CDR3 runs 15 residues. Per the germline V gene, CDR1 is LNHNV and CDR2 is YYDKDF (reference sequence). With V trimmed by 0 bases and J by 8 bases, 8 bases remained unmatched. Here the CDR3 reads CATSRDSSTGGGYTF. In DNA, the CDR3 is TGTGCCACCAGCAGAGATTCCAGTACAGGGGGAGGCTACACCTTC.

V usage is TRBV7-2 and J usage is TRBJ2-6; the D gene is possibly TRBD1 (6 bases). The CDR3 contains 16 residues. Trimming removed 3 bases at V and 1 base at J, with 10 bases between. The germline V gene has CDR1 SGHTA and CDR2 FQGNSA. The CDR3 loop is CASSLPTGSGANVLTF. The DNA of the CDR3 is TGTGCCAGCAGCTTGCCTACAGGGTCTGGGGCCAACGTCCTGACTTTC.

The rearrangement links TRBV7-9 to TRBJ1-3; D remains ambiguous. The V gene's germline CDR1 is SEHNR and CDR2 FQNEAQ (reference sequence). CDR3 length equals 16 residues. The ends were cut back, 1 base at V and 0 bases at J, with 10 bases in the middle. The CDR3 DNA is TGTGCCAGCAGCTTAGAAGTTATCCTCTCTGGAAACACCATATATTTT. It codes for CASSLEVILSGNTIYF.

The chain links TRBV7-8 to TRBJ2-7; 8 bases map to TRBD1. This CDR3 spans 15 amino acids. The germline V gene encodes CDR1 SGHVS and CDR2 FQNEAQ. With 5 bases clipped from V and 0 bases from J, the junction kept 6 bases outside the gene matches. CDR3 sequence: CASSAGTGRSYEQYF. CDR3 sequence (DNA): TGTGCCAGCAGCGCCGGGACAGGACGCTCCTACGAGCAGTACTTC.

The gene calls are TRBV6-5 and TRBJ2-3; 8 nucleotides agree with TRBD1. The CDR3 has 16 residues. J lost 5 bases, V lost 0 bases, and 7 bases had no gene match. CDR1 MNHEY and CDR2 SVGAGI come from the germline V gene. For the CDR3, the DNA is TGTGCCAGCAGTTACTCCGGGCAGGGGGCGGGAGATACGCAGTATTTT. Translated, it gives CASSYSGQGAGDTQYF.

The chain employs TRBV4-1 and TRBJ2-2; 8 positions agree with TRBD1. V trimming: 4 bases; J trimming: 6 bases; junction bases outside the gene matches: 10. The CDR3 extends over 16 amino acids. Germline assignment: CDR1 MGHRA and CDR2 YSYEKL. The CDR3 bases are TGCGCCAGCAGCCTAGGACAGGGTAGGCAAGCCGGGGAGCTGTTTTTT. Its protein product is CASSLGQGRQAGELFF.

The chain links TRBV24-1 to TRBJ2-2; TRBD1 matches at 8 bases. Germline CDR1 KGHDR, CDR2 SFDVKD. V gave up 7 bases and J gave up 7 bases; unmatched junction bases: 4. CDR3 length: 13 residues. The CDR3, as DNA: TGTGCCACCAGGGCAGGGGGCAGCGGGGAGCTGTTTTTT. This translates into CATRAGGSGELFF.

The chain uses TRBV19 and TRBJ2-5, with D perhaps matching TRBD2 (6 bases). The CDR3 is 14 amino acids. The germline gives CDR1 LNHDA, CDR2 SQIVND (reference sequence). V gave up 5 bases and J gave up 5 bases, with 15 bases separating them. The CDR3 here is CASSPGVEWETQYF. Here the CDR3 DNA reads TGTGCCAGTAGTCCGGGGGTTGAATGGGAGACCCAGTACTTC.

The chain links TRBV9 to TRBJ2-1; D is unclear. The germline gives CDR1 SGDLS, CDR2 YYNGEE. CDR3 length: 15 residues. Trimming shortened V by 0 bases and J by 3 bases, and 10 bases separated the two germline ends. CDR3 sequence (DNA): TGTGCCAGCAGCGTAGCGGCCGGGTTCTACAATGAGCAGTTCTTC. The encoded protein is CASSVAAGFYNEQFF.

The chain carries TRBV6-5 and TRBJ1-2, with D perhaps TRBD1 (5 bases). CDR3 length equals 15 residues. V lost 0 bases and J 7 bases, leaving 15 bases between the germline ends. Germline V gene data show CDR1 as MNHEY and CDR2 as SVGAGI. Written as DNA, the CDR3 is TGTGCCAGCAGTTACTCAGCTGGGGGAGTCAGTGGCTACACCTTC. This gives the protein CASSYSAGGVSGYTF.

V usage is TRBV7-8 and J usage is TRBJ2-5; no clear D. Germline values: CDR1 SGHVS, CDR2 FQNEAQ. V was trimmed by 3 bases and J by 3 bases, leaving 11 bases between them. The CDR3 loop spans 14 amino acids. DNA of the CDR3: TGTGCCAGCAGCTTCCCAGCAAAGAAAGAGACCCAGTACTTC. Translating it yields CASSFPAKKETQYF.

As DNA, the CDR3 is TGTGCCAGCTCACCAGGCCCGGGGACAGGAATAGGCTATGGCTACACCTTC. Amino acids: CASSPGPGTGIGYGYTF. The rearrangement links TRBV18 to TRBJ1-2; 8 nucleotides line up with TRBD1. Trimming cost V 2 bases and J 4 bases; bases outside gene matches: 12. There are 17 residues in the CDR3. Germline V gives CDR1 KGHSH, CDR2 LQKENI.

The chain links TRBV3-1 (or the pseudogene TRBV3-2) to TRBJ2-3; either TRBD1 or TRBD2 may supply D (5 bases each). Trimming took 4 bases from V and 3 from J, leaving 17 bases between them. The CDR3 loop spans 16 amino acids. CDR1 and CDR2 (germline): LGHDT, YNNKEL (reference sequence). This chain's CDR3 is CASSLNGLGVTDTQYF. The CDR3 DNA is TGTGCCAGCAGCCTCAACGGGCTGGGGGTAACAGATACGCAGTATTTT.

The chain joins TRBV5-1 to TRBJ2-2; the D gene is possibly TRBD1 (6 bases). Between the trimmed V and J ends, which lost 4 bases and 5 bases, there was a span of 21 bases. Germline V CDR1 and CDR2: SGHRS, YFSETQ. CDR3 length: 17 residues. This CDR3 is CASSPGPQGSGTGELFF. The CDR3 DNA reads as TGCGCCAGCAGCCCGGGCCCCCAGGGGTCCGGGACCGGGGAGCTGTTTTTT.

This clone was seen a single time. This chain joins TRBV2 and TRBJ1-5, with 7 bases fitting TRBD1. In germline, CDR1 is SNHLY, CDR2 FYNNEI. Losses at the gene ends were 6 bases for V and 0 bases for J; bases not matched to a gene: 14. The CDR3 is 18 residues long. CDR3 residues: CASRSYTGVGNSNQPQHF. The CDR3 bases are TGTGCCAGCAGATCCTATACAGGGGTCGGAAATAGCAATCAGCCCCAGCATTTT.

The rearrangement links TRBV3-1 (or the pseudogene TRBV3-2) to TRBJ1-3; maybe TRBD1 (5 bases). Germline lookup yields CDR1 LGHDT and CDR2 YNNKEL (reference sequence). This CDR3 spans 16 amino acids. Trimming took off 4 bases at V and 2 bases at J, with 15 bases between the two ends. CDR3 bases: TGTGCCAGCAGCCCCGCGGGCAGGGAAGCTGGAAACACCATATATTTT. It codes for CASSPAGREAGNTIYF.

This rearrangement joins TRBV18 to TRBJ1-2, with a weak D call TRBD1 (5 bases). The CDR3 contains 13 residues. V lost 6 bases and J lost 4, with 12 bases in between. Germline loops: CDR1 KGHSH, CDR2 LQKENI. The DNA of the CDR3 is TGTGCCAGCTCCTTTGACAGCCCCTATGGCTACACCTTC. Translating gives CASSFDSPYGYTF. Full variable domain (rest looked up from reference TRBV18 and TRBJ1-2): NAGVMQNPRHLVRRRGQEARLRCSPMKGHSHVYWYRQLPEEGLKFMVYLQKENIIDESGMPKERFSAEFPKEGPSILRIQQVVRGDSAAYFCASSFDSPYGYTFGSGTRLTVV.